A selection of T cell receptor beta chains follows, all from one sample in a study of T cell changes during pregnancy in multiple sclerosis. Sequencing was performed with immunoSEQ multiplex PCR; in TCRdb, only in-frame clones are kept and a portion is missing. In the table there are about 40,000 clones, 88% of which are singletons. Here the sequenced sample was peripheral blood, taken in the first trimester of pregnancy. These receptors were collected from a female donor in good health, enrolled as a control in a pregnancy study. CDR3s include the opening cysteine and the closing phenylalanine or tryptophan. D genes are given only for firm matches. A row's size may be missing; if present it is once, few, many or a size class.

17,TRBV5-4,TRBD2,TRBJ2-7,NA,CASSLYGLAGSSYEQYF,TGTGCCAGCAGCCTATACGGACTAGCGGGTTCCTCCTACGAGCAGTACTTC
14,TRBV5-6,NA,TRBJ1-3,NA,CASSRKGTGNTIYF,TGTGCCAGCAGCCGCAAGGGGACTGGAAACACCATATATTTT
14,TRBV28,TRBD2,TRBJ2-1,NA,CASARGSSYNEQFF,TGTGCCAGCGCCCGCGGGAGTTCCTACAATGAGCAGTTCTTC
15,TRBV27,TRBD1,TRBJ2-5,NA,CASSSTGTVQETQYF,TGTGCCAGCAGTTCTACCGGGACAGTACAAGAGACCCAGTACTTC
14,TRBV19,NA,TRBJ2-2,NA,CASSIGRGGGELFF,TGTGCCAGTAGTATTGGCAGGGGCGGCGGGGAGCTGTTTTTT
14,TRBV7-6,NA,TRBJ1-4,NA,CASSPGETNEKLFF,TGTGCCAGCAGCCCCGGTGAAACTAATGAAAAACTGTTTTTT
17,TRBV6-4,TRBD2,TRBJ2-3,NA,CASSDSGGGAPTDTQYF,TGTGCCAGCAGTGACTCGGGCGGGGGGGCTCCTACAGATACGCAGTATTTT
15,TRBV7-2,NA,TRBJ1-2,NA,CASSSRWGGDYGYTF,TGCGCCAGCAGCTCGCGGTGGGGGGGAGACTATGGCTACACCTTC
15,TRBV6-1,TRBD2,TRBJ2-5,NA,CASTVGLTSLETQYF,TGTGCCAGCACCGTGGGACTAACTTCGTTGGAGACCCAGTACTTC
14,TRBV5-4,NA,TRBJ1-1,NA,CASSYGQLNTEAFF,TGTGCCAGCAGCTATGGACAGCTTAACACTGAAGCTTTCTTT
15,TRBV5-4,NA,TRBJ1-3,NA,CASSLEATGGNTIYF,TGTGCCAGCAGCTTGGAGGCTACGGGAGGAAACACCATATATTTT
17,TRBV4-2,NA,TRBJ2-1,NA,CASSQDGSNVAYNEQFF,TGTGCCAGCAGCCAAGATGGTAGCAATGTCGCCTACAATGAGCAGTTCTTC
13,TRBV6-5,NA,TRBJ1-2,NA,CASSPQAFYGYTF,TGTGCCAGCAGCCCCCAGGCGTTCTATGGCTACACCTTC
13,TRBV7-8,TRBD1,TRBJ1-1,NA,CASSLRQGAEAFF,TGTGCCAGCAGCCTCAGACAGGGGGCTGAAGCTTTCTTT
16,TRBV6-5,TRBD2,TRBJ2-2,once,CASSFLAGTKVGELFF,TGTGCCAGCAGTTTTCTAGCGGGGACGAAGGTCGGGGAGCTGTTTTTT
18,TRBV5-3,NA,TRBJ2-7,NA,CARSPAGRTRVVSYEQYF,TGTGCCAGAAGCCCCGCGGGACGAACTAGGGTAGTCTCCTACGAGCAGTACTTC
14,TRBV7-2,TRBD1,TRBJ1-6,NA,CASSLGQGVGPLHF,TGTGCCAGCAGCTTGGGACAGGGTGTGGGACCCCTCCACTTT
15,TRBV6-1,TRBD2,TRBJ2-3,NA,CASSPISGVTDTQYF,TGTGCCAGCAGCCCGATCAGCGGGGTCACAGATACGCAGTATTTT
14,TRBV27,NA,TRBJ2-3,NA,CASSFRYRTDTQYF,TGTGCCAGCAGTTTCCGGTACAGGACAGATACGCAGTATTTT
15,TRBV9,TRBD2,TRBJ2-7,NA,CASSVGIAGAYEQYF,TGTGCCAGCAGCGTGGGAATAGCGGGGGCCTACGAGCAGTACTTC
15,TRBV12-5,NA,TRBJ1-1,NA,CASGLVAGDNTEAFF,TGTGCTAGTGGTTTGGTGGCGGGGGACAACACTGAAGCTTTCTTT
17,TRBV19,NA,TRBJ1-3,NA,CASSIPGAGSSGNTIYF,TGTGCCAGTAGTATACCGGGAGCAGGCTCCTCTGGAAACACCATATATTTT
17,TRBV23-1,TRBD2,TRBJ2-1,few,CASSQFLAGGLSDEQFF,TGCGCCAGCAGTCAATTCCTCGCGGGAGGGCTCTCGGATGAGCAGTTCTTC
15,TRBV2,TRBD1,TRBJ2-1,NA,CASRWGQSSYNEQFF,TGTGCCAGCAGGTGGGGACAGAGCTCCTACAATGAGCAGTTCTTC
13,TRBV19,NA,TRBJ1-5,few,CASSTNRNQPQHF,TGTGCCAGTAGTACTAACAGGAATCAGCCCCAGCATTTT
17,TRBV7-9,TRBD2,TRBJ2-5,NA,CASSSTGLADLQETQYF,TGTGCCAGCAGCTCAACGGGACTAGCGGACTTACAAGAGACCCAGTACTTC
15,TRBV5-1,TRBD1,TRBJ2-5,NA,CASSFGQGARETQYF,TGCGCCAGCAGCTTCGGACAGGGGGCGCGGGAGACCCAGTACTTC
13,TRBV7-2,NA,TRBJ1-5,NA,CASSLQGNQPQHF,TGTGCCAGCAGCTTACAGGGCAATCAGCCCCAGCATTTT
17,TRBV5-1,TRBD2,TRBJ2-2,once,CASSPPAAGGGPGELFF,TGCGCCAGCAGCCCCCCGGCGGCGGGGGGGGGACCCGGGGAGCTGTTTTTT
13,TRBV6-1,TRBD1,TRBJ1-1,NA,CASSHSGGTEAFF,TGTGCCAGCAGTCACTCAGGGGGCACTGAAGCTTTCTTT
15,TRBV6-4,TRBD2,TRBJ2-7,NA,CASSAEAGTSSEQYF,TGTGCCAGCAGCGCCGAGGCCGGGACTAGCAGCGAGCAGTACTTC
14,TRBV12-5,TRBD2,TRBJ2-1,NA,CASGLRLAGNEQFF,TGTGCTAGTGGTTTGCGACTAGCGGGCAATGAGCAGTTCTTC
13,TRBV11-3,NA,TRBJ1-1,NA,CASSLRGGAEAFF,TGTGCCAGCAGCTTACGGGGAGGGGCTGAAGCTTTCTTT
15,TRBV28,TRBD2,TRBJ2-1,NA,CASSTRLAGVDEQFF,TGTGCCAGCAGTACCCGACTAGCGGGAGTGGATGAGCAGTTCTTC
15,TRBV5-1,NA,TRBJ2-5,NA,CASSLNTGTLETQYF,TGCGCCAGCAGCTTGAATACAGGGACGTTGGAGACCCAGTACTTC
14,TRBV11-2,TRBD1,TRBJ2-1,NA,CASSQGQGNNEQFF,TGTGCCAGCAGCCAAGGACAGGGAAACAATGAGCAGTTCTTC
19,TRBV7-2,TRBD2,TRBJ2-1,NA,CASSSPLPGSGGAYNEQFF,TGTGCCAGCAGCTCCCCCCTCCCAGGTAGCGGGGGGGCCTACAATGAGCAGTTCTTC
14,TRBV5-4,TRBD1,TRBJ1-6,NA,CASSLAGGNSPLHF,TGTGCCAGCAGCTTGGCAGGGGGAAACTCACCCCTCCACTTT
14,TRBV27,TRBD1,TRBJ2-5,NA,CASSPDRGQGAQYF,TGTGCCAGCAGTCCCGACAGGGGTCAAGGGGCCCAGTACTTC
17,TRBV11-2,TRBD1,TRBJ1-3,NA,CASSLVLWDRAGNTIYF,TGTGCCAGCAGCTTAGTTCTGTGGGACAGGGCTGGAAACACCATATATTTT
14,TRBV19,TRBD1,TRBJ1-2,NA,CASSSHRGNYGYTF,TGTGCCAGTAGTTCTCACAGGGGGAACTATGGCTACACCTTC
12,TRBV25-1,NA,TRBJ2-7,NA,CASSEAPDEQYF,TGTGCCAGCAGTGAAGCCCCGGACGAGCAGTACTTC
17,TRBV15,TRBD1,TRBJ1-5,NA,CATSRDLNDRGGQPQHF,TGTGCCACCAGCAGAGATCTGAACGACAGGGGAGGTCAGCCCCAGCATTTT
15,TRBV30,NA,TRBJ2-1,NA,CAWSVSRVEDHEQFF,TGTGCCTGGAGTGTATCCCGGGTGGAGGACCATGAGCAGTTCTTC
18,TRBV14,NA,TRBJ2-6,NA,CASSQPGDRYSGANVLTF,TGTGCCAGCAGCCAACCGGGGGACCGGTACTCTGGGGCCAACGTCCTGACTTTC
16,TRBV4-1,TRBD2,TRBJ2-1,NA,CASSHSSSGRGNEQFF,TGCGCCAGCAGCCATTCGTCTAGCGGGAGAGGGAATGAGCAGTTCTTC
12,TRBV30,TRBD1,TRBJ2-7,NA,CAWRDRDHEQYF,TGTGCCTGGAGGGACAGGGATCACGAGCAGTACTTC
16,TRBV28,NA,TRBJ1-5,NA,CASSSRIQRENQPQHF,TGTGCCAGCAGTTCCAGAATACAGAGGGAAAATCAGCCCCAGCATTTT
14,TRBV6-1,TRBD1,TRBJ1-4,NA,CASSRGQLSEKLFF,TGTGCCAGCAGCCGGGGACAGCTGAGCGAAAAACTGTTTTTT
14,TRBV27,TRBD1,TRBJ2-1,NA,CASSWAGTGSEQFF,TGTGCCAGCAGTTGGGCCGGGACAGGGAGTGAGCAGTTCTTC
16,TRBV7-2,NA,TRBJ2-7,NA,CASSSPHTGIIYEQYF,TGTGCCAGCAGCTCGCCGCATACAGGAATCATCTACGAGCAGTACTTC
15,TRBV2,NA,TRBJ1-1,NA,CASSERGGVFGEAFF,TGTGCCAGCAGTGAAAGGGGCGGGGTATTTGGTGAAGCTTTCTTT
15,TRBV9,NA,TRBJ2-2,NA,CASSVSQAGTGELFF,TGTGCCAGCAGCGTCTCGCAGGCGGGCACCGGGGAGCTGTTTTTT
12,TRBV6-5,NA,TRBJ1-4,NA,CASSRGNEKLFF,TGTGCCAGCAGTAGAGGGAATGAAAAACTGTTTTTT